Following are 3 T cell receptor beta chains from one sample sequenced in a study of cytotoxic CD8 clonotypes in ibrutinib-treated CLL. The table came from immunoSEQ multiplex PCR; TCRdb's copy has only in-frame clones and leaves some out. The table has more than 150,000 clones, about 72% seen once. Source: PBMCs, taken after 24 months of ibrutinib treatment. These receptors all come from a human donor with chronic lymphocytic leukemia.

The genes are TRBV2 and TRBJ2-1, with D tentatively TRBD2 (6 bases). Trimming pared 6 bases from V and 5 bases from J, leaving 17 bases between. The CDR3 is 15 amino acids. CDR1 is SNHLY, CDR2 FYNNEI, per germline. CDR3 residues: CASRGSARGNNEQFF. The CDR3 bases are TGTGCCAGCAGAGGTTCCGCCCGCGGGAACAATGAGCAGTTCTTC.

V is TRBV7-2 and J is TRBJ1-2; D unresolved. Germline CDR1 SGHTA, CDR2 FQGNSA. Trimming cost V 0 bases and J 4 bases, with 9 bases left between them. This CDR3 spans 14 amino acids. The CDR3: CASSLASGVYGYTF. CDR3 in DNA: TGTGCCAGCAGCTTAGCGTCGGGAGTCTATGGCTACACCTTC.

This chain uses TRBV19 with TRBJ2-5; 12 bases map to TRBD2. V shed 7 bases and J 4 bases; nucleotides not matched to a gene: 7. Germline CDR1 LNHDA, CDR2 SQIVND (reference sequence). This CDR3 contains 15 residues. CDR3: CASTPSGRARETQYF. The DNA for the CDR3 is TGTGCCAGTACCCCTAGCGGGAGGGCCCGAGAGACCCAGTACTTC. The variable domain in full, completed from reference TRBV19 and TRBJ2-5, reads DGGITQSPKYLFRKEGQNVTLSCEQNLNHDAMYWYRQDPGQGLRLIYYSQIVNDFQKGDIAEGYSVSREKKESFPLTVTSAQKNPTAFYLCASTPSGRARETQYFGPGTRLLVL.